One TCR beta chain is described in this entry. The PCR employed 60 Vbeta primers together with 13 Jbeta primers. Sequencing used immunoSEQ multiplex PCR; TCRdb keeps in-frame clones, though not all of them. The sample lists approximately 130,000 clones, about 85% occurring once. This sample stems from a study of cytomegalovirus exposure and HLA in healthy donors. Trimming cost V 6 bases and J 3 bases, with 5 bases left between them. This CDR3 has 12 amino acids. CDR1 SNHLY and CDR2 FYNNEI come from the germline V gene. The TCR was taken from a woman younger than 45 in good health and CMV-seropositive. Sequenced sample: PBMCs. V gene TRBV2 combines with J gene TRBJ2-2; D unclear. The DNA for the CDR3 is TGTGCCAGCAGCCGTGACACCGGGGAGCTGTTTTTT. Translating gives CASSRDTGELFF.